The TCR beta chain under discussion was sequenced for a study of blood T cell repertoires in COVID-19 (dated by TCRdb to the early 2020s). For context, the study as a whole: Collaborator samples came from the United States, Italy and Spain and covered acute and convalescent phases of COVID-19. The prospective study material was composed of cDNA or gDNA derived from T cells, B-cell-depleted T cells, or PBMCs. Subjects who had been exposed to COVID-19, were actively infected with it, or had recovered from it provided the deeply sampled blood TCRbeta repertoires that made up the dataset. The repertoires were released in a freely available public database meant as a resource for research on the immune response to SARS-CoV-2. Samples were obtained from the ongoing ImmuneRACE study (first 160 participants) and from about 1,300 subjects provided by 6 global collaborators. Sample metadata almost always included a de-identified subject ID, COVID-19 status, age in years and sex. Where HLA class I and class II types were available, the types were taken from metadata supplied by the sample provider, not from assay-based typing. Findings and caveats that apply to the study as a whole: The quantity of clinical and demographic metadata differed by source and by participant and was supplied without curation.

V lost 6 bases and J lost 3 bases, and the count of bases not matched to a germline gene is 7. Counted from cysteine to phenylalanine, this CDR3 has 14 amino acids. Solely the CDR3 DNA is kept, with 42 bases framed from the first base. The germline V gene sets CDR1 to SGHAT and CDR2 to FQNNGV. With regard to this clone: Its antigen specificity is not known. No base-level quality is on record; no much larger clone is a single base apart.

TCRbeta CDR3 regions were amplified from genomic DNA using the immunoSEQ Assay, a bias-controlled multiplex PCR. The paper's data handling went like this. The number of nucleated cells in each sample was estimated from the amplification of reference gene primers within the assay. To quantify the absolute abundance of each unique TCRbeta CDR3 rearrangement, sequence reads were collapsed and filtered. For each sample, productive Simpson clonality was calculated by taking the square root of Simpson's diversity index across productive rearrangements. In TCRdb, the immuneACCESS table is reduced to in-frame sequences with V and J assigned. These tables do not hold every clone; where another copy was compared, an unresolved V gene accounts for under half, and the others remain unexplained. That table furnishes V, J and clone size, whereas the DNA furnished D and trimming. The sample table lists over 400,000 clones, roughly 89% of them with a count of one. The ten largest clones represent almost 1.5% of the sample.

Each collaborating institution followed its own protocols to collect whole blood in K2EDTA tubes. For TCRbeta analysis, collaborators shipped samples as frozen whole blood, isolated PBMCs, or DNA extracted from either of those sample types. The V gene is TRBV11-2 and the J gene is TRBJ2-7; TRBD2 fits 8 bases in the junction. Sequenced material: peripheral blood. The source is a woman in her twenties or thirties with active or convalescent COVID-19. CDR3 loop: CASRPGGGSYEQYF. The sequenced DNA: TGTGCCAGCAGGCCCGGGGGGGGGAGCTACGAGCAGTACTTC.